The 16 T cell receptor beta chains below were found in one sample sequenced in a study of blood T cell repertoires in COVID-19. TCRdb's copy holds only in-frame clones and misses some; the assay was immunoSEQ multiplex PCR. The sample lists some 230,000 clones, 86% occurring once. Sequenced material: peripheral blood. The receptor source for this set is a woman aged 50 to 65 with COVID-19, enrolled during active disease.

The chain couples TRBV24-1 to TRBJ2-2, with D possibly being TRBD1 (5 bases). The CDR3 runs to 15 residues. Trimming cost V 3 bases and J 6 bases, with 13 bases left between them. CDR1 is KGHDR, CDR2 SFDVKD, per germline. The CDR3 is CATSDARQGSGELFF. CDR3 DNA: TGTGCCACCAGTGATGCCCGGCAGGGCTCCGGGGAGCTGTTTTTT.

CDR3 region: CSVIREGVNIQYF. CDR3 DNA sequence: TGCAGCGTTATACGGGAAGGCGTGAACATTCAGTACTTC. V gene TRBV29-1 combines with J gene TRBJ2-4, with D tentatively TRBD2 (5 bases). Germline-derived CDR1 and CDR2 are SQVTM and ANQGSEA. Trimming removed 5 bases at V and 7 bases at J, with 15 bases between. The CDR3 loop spans 13 amino acids.

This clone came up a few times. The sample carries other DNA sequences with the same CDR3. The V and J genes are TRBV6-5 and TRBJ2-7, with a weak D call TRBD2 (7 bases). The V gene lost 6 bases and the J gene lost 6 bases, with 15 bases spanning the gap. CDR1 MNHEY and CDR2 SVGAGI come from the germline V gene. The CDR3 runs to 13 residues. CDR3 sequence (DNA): TGTGCCAGCAGAGCGGGACAAGGTCTCGAGCAGTACTTC. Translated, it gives CASRAGQGLEQYF.

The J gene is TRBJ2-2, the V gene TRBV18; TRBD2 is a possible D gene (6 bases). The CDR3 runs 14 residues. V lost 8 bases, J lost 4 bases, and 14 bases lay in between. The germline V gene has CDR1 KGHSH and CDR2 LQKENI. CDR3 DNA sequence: TGTGCCAGCGGAGGGGACCGCGGCACCGGGGAGCTGTTTTTT. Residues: CASGGDRGTGELFF.

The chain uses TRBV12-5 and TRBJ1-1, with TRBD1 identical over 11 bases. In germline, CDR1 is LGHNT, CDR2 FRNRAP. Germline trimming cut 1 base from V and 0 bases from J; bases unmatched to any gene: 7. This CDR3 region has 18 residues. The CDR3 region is CASGLAWTGGSMNTEAFF. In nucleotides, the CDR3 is TGTGCTAGTGGTTTGGCCTGGACAGGGGGCTCCATGAACACTGAAGCTTTCTTT.

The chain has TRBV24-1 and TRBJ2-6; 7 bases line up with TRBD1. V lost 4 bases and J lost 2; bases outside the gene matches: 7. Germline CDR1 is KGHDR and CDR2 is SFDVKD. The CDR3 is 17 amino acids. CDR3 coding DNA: TGTGCCACCAGTGAAGCAGGGGGACCGCCTGGGGCCAACGTCCTGACTTTC. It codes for CATSEAGGPPGANVLTF.

CDR3 residues: CASSISRRKGAGQPQHF. The CDR3 DNA follows: TGTGCCAGTAGTATATCTCGAAGAAAGGGGGCAGGTCAGCCCCAGCATTTT. The J gene is TRBJ1-5, the V gene TRBV19, with 7 positions matching TRBD1. CDR3 length: 17 amino acids. J lost 6 bases, V lost 2 bases, and 13 bases had no gene match. Germline CDR1 and CDR2: LNHDA and SQIVND (reference sequence).

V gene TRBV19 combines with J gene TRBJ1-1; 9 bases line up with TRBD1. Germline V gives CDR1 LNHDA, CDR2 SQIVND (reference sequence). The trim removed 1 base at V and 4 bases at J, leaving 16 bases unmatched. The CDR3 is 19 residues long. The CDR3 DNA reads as TGTGCCAGTAGTATAGGTCACAGGGGGCGAAACCCTCGCAGCACTGAAGCTTTCTTT. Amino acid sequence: CASSIGHRGRNPRSTEAFF.

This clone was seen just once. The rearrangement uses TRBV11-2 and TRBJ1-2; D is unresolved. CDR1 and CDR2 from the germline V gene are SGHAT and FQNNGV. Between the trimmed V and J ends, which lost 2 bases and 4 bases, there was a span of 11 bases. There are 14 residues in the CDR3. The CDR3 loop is CASSLTSGPYGYTF. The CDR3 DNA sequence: TGTGCCAGCAGCTTAACGTCAGGTCCCTATGGCTACACCTTC. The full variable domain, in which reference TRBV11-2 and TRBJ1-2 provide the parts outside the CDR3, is EAGVAQSPRYKIIEKRQSVAFWCNPISGHATLYWYQQILGQGPKLLIQFQNNGVVDDSQLPKDRFSAERLKGVDSTLKIQPAKLEDSAVYLCASSLTSGPYGYTFGSGTRLTVV.

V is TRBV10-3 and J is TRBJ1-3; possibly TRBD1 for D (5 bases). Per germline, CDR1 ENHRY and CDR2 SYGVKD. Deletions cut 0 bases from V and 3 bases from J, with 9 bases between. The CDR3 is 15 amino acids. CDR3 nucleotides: TGTGCCATCAGTGAGTCGACAGTCTTTGGAAACACCATATATTTT. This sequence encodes CAISESTVFGNTIYF.

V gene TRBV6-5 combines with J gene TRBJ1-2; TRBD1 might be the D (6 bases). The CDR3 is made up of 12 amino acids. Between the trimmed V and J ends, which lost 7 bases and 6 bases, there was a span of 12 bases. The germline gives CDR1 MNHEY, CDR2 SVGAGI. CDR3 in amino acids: CASIGGGDGYTF. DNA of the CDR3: TGTGCCAGCATAGGGGGTGGGGATGGCTACACCTTC.

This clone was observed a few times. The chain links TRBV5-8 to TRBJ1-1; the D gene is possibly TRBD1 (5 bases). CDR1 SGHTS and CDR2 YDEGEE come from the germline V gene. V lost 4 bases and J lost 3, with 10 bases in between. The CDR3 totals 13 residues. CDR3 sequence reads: CASSPSGDTEAFF. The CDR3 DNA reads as TGTGCCAGCAGCCCCTCGGGGGACACTGAAGCTTTCTTT. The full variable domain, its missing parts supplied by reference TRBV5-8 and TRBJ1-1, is EAGVTQSPTHLIKTRGQQATLRCSPISGHTSVYWYQQALGLGLQFLLWYDEGEERNRGNFPPRFSGRQFPNYSSELNVNALELEDSALYLCASSPSGDTEAFFGQGTRLTVV.

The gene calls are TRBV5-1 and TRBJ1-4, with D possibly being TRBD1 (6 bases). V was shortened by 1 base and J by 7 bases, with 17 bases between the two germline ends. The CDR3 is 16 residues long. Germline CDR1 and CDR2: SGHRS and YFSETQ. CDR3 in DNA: TGCGCCAGCAGCTTGTCTTACAGGGCATTGGGTGAAAAACTGTTTTTT. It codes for CASSLSYRALGEKLFF. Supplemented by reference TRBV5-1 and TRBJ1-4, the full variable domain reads KAGVTQTPRYLIKTRGQQVTLSCSPISGHRSVSWYQQTPGQGLQFLFEYFSETQRNKGNFPGRFSGRQFSNSRSEMNVSTLELGDSALYLCASSLSYRALGEKLFFGSGTQLSVL.

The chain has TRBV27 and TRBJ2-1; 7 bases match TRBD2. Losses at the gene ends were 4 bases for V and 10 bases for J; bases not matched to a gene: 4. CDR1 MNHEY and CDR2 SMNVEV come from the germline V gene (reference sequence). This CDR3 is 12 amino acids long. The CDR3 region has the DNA TGTGCCAGCAGTTGGGGGGGGAGGGAGCAGTTCTTC. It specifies CASSWGGREQFF.

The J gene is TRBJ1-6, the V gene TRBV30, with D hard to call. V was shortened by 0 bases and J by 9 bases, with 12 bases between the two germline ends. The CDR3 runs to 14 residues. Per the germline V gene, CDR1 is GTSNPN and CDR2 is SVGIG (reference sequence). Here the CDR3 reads CAWSVGKGSSPLHF. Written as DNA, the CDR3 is TGTGCCTGGAGTGTCGGGAAGGGTAGTTCACCCCTCCACTTT.

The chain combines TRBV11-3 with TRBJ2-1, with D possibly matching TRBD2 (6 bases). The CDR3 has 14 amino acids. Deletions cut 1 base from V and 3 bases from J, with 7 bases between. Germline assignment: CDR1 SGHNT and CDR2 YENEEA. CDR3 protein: CASSLVGGYNEQFF. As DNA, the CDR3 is TGTGCCAGCAGCTTAGTCGGGGGCTACAATGAGCAGTTCTTC.